This is a list of T cell receptor beta chains from one sample in a study of response to subunit inactivated influenza vaccine. TCRdb reanalysed the RT-PCR reads using MiXCR and keeps one entry per CDR3 protein. The profile covers about 570,000 distinct CDR3 sequences, with approximately 10% appearing a single time and about 11% taken by the ten largest. These data were also reused for a study on T cells expressing NK-cell markers.

The input for sequencing was PBMCs from blood, taken on the day of vaccination. The source of these receptors is a man in his fifties who received an inactivated influenza vaccine. Both conserved end residues are part of each CDR3. D genes are given only for firm matches. Not all rows give a size; the values are once, few, many and, for expanded clones, a class.

cdr3_nt cdr3_aa j_call clone_size d_call v_call
TGTGCCAGCAGCCGGGCTACTGGACAGGGCCAAAACATTCAGTACTTC CASSRATGQGQNIQYF TRBJ2-4 NA TRBD1 TRBV11-3
TGTGCCAGCAGCCCAGCCGGGACTAGCTTTTCGGAGACCCAGTACTTC CASSPAGTSFSETQYF TRBJ2-5 few TRBD2 TRBV4-2
TGTGCCAGCAGTGAATATCATGAGCAGTTCTTC CASSEYHEQFF TRBJ2-1 few NA TRBV2
TGTGCCAGCAGTACTAGCGGCCCCTTGGCCGGGGAGCTGTTTTTT CASSTSGPLAGELFF TRBJ2-2 NA TRBD2 TRBV25-1
TGTGCCAGCAGCCCAGCCCAAGACAATGAGCAGTTCTTC CASSPAQDNEQFF TRBJ2-1 NA NA TRBV7-9
TGCGCCAGCAGCTACAACAGGGGTAGTCGGGCTGAAGCTTTCTTT CASSYNRGSRAEAFF TRBJ1-1 many TRBD1 TRBV5-1
TGTGCCAGCAGTCCCCGTTACAGGAGCTTCGGATTGGGGCCCCAGCATTTT CASSPRYRSFGLGPQHF TRBJ1-5 NA NA TRBV28
TGTGCCAGCAGCATTGACAGTTACGAGCAGTACTTC CASSIDSYEQYF TRBJ2-7 many NA TRBV7-8
TGTGCCAGCAGTTTATCACAGGAGAATGAGCAGTTCTTC CASSLSQENEQFF TRBJ2-1 few NA TRBV27
TGTGCCATCGGGACAGAATACAATGAGCAGTTCTTC CAIGTEYNEQFF TRBJ2-1 NA TRBD1 TRBV10-3
TGTGCCATCAGTGGGACAGGGGGCATAGATACGCAGTATTTT CAISGTGGIDTQYF TRBJ2-3 many TRBD1 TRBV10-3
TGTGCCAGCAGTTTCCCCCCGGGGGCGGGAGGGCCGAGTGAGCAGTACTTC CASSFPPGAGGPSEQYF TRBJ2-7 NA TRBD2 TRBV12-3/TRBV12-4
TGTGCCATCAGTGAGCCCGTAACGACTAGCGGGGACCCCACAGATACGCAGTATTTT CAISEPVTTSGDPTDTQYF TRBJ2-3 many TRBD2 TRBV10-3
TGCAGCGTTGGGCGGGGAAGCACAGATACGCAGTATTTT CSVGRGSTDTQYF TRBJ2-3 NA NA TRBV29-1
TGCGCCAGCAGCTTGTACCTAGCGGGGCCCAAGGGGGAGCAGTACTTC CASSLYLAGPKGEQYF TRBJ2-7 NA TRBD2 TRBV5-1